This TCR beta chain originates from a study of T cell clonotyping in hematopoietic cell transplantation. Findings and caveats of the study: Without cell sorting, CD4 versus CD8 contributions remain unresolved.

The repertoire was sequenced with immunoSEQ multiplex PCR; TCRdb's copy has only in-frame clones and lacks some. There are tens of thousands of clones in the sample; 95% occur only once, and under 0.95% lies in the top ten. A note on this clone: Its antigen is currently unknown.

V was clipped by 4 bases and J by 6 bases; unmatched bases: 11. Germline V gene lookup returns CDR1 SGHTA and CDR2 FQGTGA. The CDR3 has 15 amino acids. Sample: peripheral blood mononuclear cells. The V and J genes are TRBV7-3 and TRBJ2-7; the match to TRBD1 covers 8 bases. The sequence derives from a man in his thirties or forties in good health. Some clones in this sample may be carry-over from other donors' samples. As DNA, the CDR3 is TGTGCCAGCAGCTACTCAGGGGGCGCGGGGAGCGAGCAGTACTTC. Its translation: CASSYSGGAGSEQYF.